What follows are 10 T cell receptor beta chains derived from one specimen sequenced in a study of T-cell reconstitution after alpha-beta-depleted transplantation in children listed by TCRdb under 2016. Library prep was done by PCR. Sequencing instrument: Illumina HiSeq 2500. Molecular barcoding was employed in the preparation of TCR libraries, with unique molecular identifiers being used to normalize TCRbeta repertoire quantification. In TCRdb, the public reads were trimmed at Q25 with fastp and aligned with MiXCR, with productive beta chains retained. Records with the same CDR3 protein are collapsed into one entry carrying the most frequent genes and DNA. The sample data list about 600,000 distinct CDR3 sequences, and roughly 10% of these were observed just once. Of the sample, about 4% is held by the ten largest clones. The sample here was PBMCs from the stem cell graft donor, taken from the stem cell graft. The receptor source for this set is a human donor who donated a stem cell graft to a child with acute myeloid leukemia.

The chain combines TRBV20-1 with TRBJ1-2; TRBD1 might be the D (5 bases). This CDR3 contains 13 residues. Germline assignment: CDR1 DFQATT and CDR2 SNEGSKA (reference sequence). The CDR3 reads CSPGRTANYGYTF. CDR3 in DNA: TGCAGCCCGGGGCGGACGGCTAACTATGGCTACACCTTC.

The table lists this clonotype with many counts. The junction differs from germline at one of its ends, possibly a read error. The V and J genes are TRBV19 and TRBJ2-3, with TRBD2 matching over 10 bases. This CDR3 comprises 13 residues. Germline lookup yields CDR1 LNHDA and CDR2 SQIVND (reference sequence). The DNA for the CDR3 is TGCGCCAGCGGACTAGCGGGCACAGATACGCAGTATTTT. Protein product: CASGLAGTDTQYF.

This clonotype came up many times. The chain has TRBV12-5 and TRBJ2-1; tentatively, D is TRBD1 (6 bases). In germline, CDR1 is LGHNT, CDR2 FRNRAP. The germline V and J ends were trimmed by 5 bases and 10 bases, with 9 bases remaining between them. CDR3 size: 11 residues. CDR3 nucleotides: TGTGCTAGTGGTGGGCAGGGGGAGCAGTTCTTC. This encodes CASGGQGEQFF.

The genes are TRBV7-9 and TRBJ2-3, with 8 bases lining up with TRBD1. The CDR3 covers 16 residues. Germline lookup yields CDR1 SEHNR and CDR2 FQNEAQ (reference sequence). J gave up 4 bases and V 1 base, and 7 bases lay outside the gene matches. CDR3 loop: CASSLGDAGGPDTQYF. As DNA, the CDR3 is TGTGCCAGCAGCTTAGGAGATGCAGGGGGCCCAGATACGCAGTATTTT.

This clonotype was detected ten times or more. The chain employs TRBV7-2 and TRBJ1-3; D possibly corresponds to TRBD1 (6 bases). The CDR3 consists of 15 residues. The ends were cut back, 0 bases at V and 3 bases at J, with 9 bases in the middle. Germline V lookup: CDR1 SGHTA, CDR2 FQGNSA. CDR3 amino acids: CASSLAGAGGNTIYF. In DNA, the CDR3 is TGTGCCAGCAGCTTAGCGGGGGCTGGTGGAAACACCATATATTTT.

This clonotype has just a few counts. The CDR3 region is CASSLLAGFDEQFF. For the CDR3, the DNA is TGCGCCAGCAGCCTACTAGCGGGATTCGATGAGCAGTTCTTC. V gene TRBV5-1 combines with J gene TRBJ2-1; 10 bases are a match to TRBD2. CDR3 size: 14 residues. Germline loops: CDR1 SGHRS, CDR2 YFSETQ. V lost 4 bases and J lost 8; bases outside the gene matches: 6. Full variable domain (rest looked up from reference TRBV5-1 and TRBJ2-1): KAGVTQTPRYLIKTRGQQVTLSCSPISGHRSVSWYQQTPGQGLQFLFEYFSETQRNKGNFPGRFSGRQFSNSRSEMNVSTLELGDSALYLCASSLLAGFDEQFFGPGTRLTVL.

This rearrangement joins TRBV5-1 to TRBJ2-1; tentatively, D is TRBD2 (6 bases). Trimming took off 4 bases at V and 6 bases at J, with 17 bases between the two ends. The germline CDR1 and CDR2 sequences are SGHRS and YFSETQ. The CDR3 loop spans 15 amino acids. CDR3 protein: CASSPGRLATNEQFF. The CDR3 DNA is TGCGCCAGCAGCCCGGGGCGTCTAGCGACCAATGAGCAGTTCTTC.

This clonotype was observed many times. V and J are TRBV29-1 and TRBJ1-4; 7 bases are shared with TRBD1. V shed 6 bases and J 3 bases; nucleotides not matched to a gene: 13. This CDR3 spans 16 amino acids. The germline V gene encodes CDR1 SQVTM and CDR2 ANQGSEA. The CDR3: CSVLRDSSTSNEKLFF. CDR3 nucleotide sequence: TGCAGCGTGCTTCGGGACAGCTCTACCTCTAATGAAAAACTGTTTTTT. Looking up the rest from reference TRBV29-1 and TRBJ1-4 gives the full variable domain: SAVISQKPSRDICQRGTSLTIQCQVDSQVTMMFWYRQQPGQSLTLIATANQGSEATYESGFVIDKFPISRPNLTFSTLTVSNMSPEDSSIYLCSVLRDSSTSNEKLFFGSGTQLSVL.

This clonotype came up many times. This sequence joins TRBV6-1 and TRBJ1-2; the D gene is possibly TRBD1 (5 bases). Trimming took off 2 bases at V and 8 bases at J, with 18 bases between the two ends. CDR3 size: 15 residues. Germline values: CDR1 MNHNS, CDR2 SASEGT. CDR3 sequence reads: CASSERVGRVKGYTF. The CDR3 bases are TGTGCCAGCAGTGAAAGGGTCGGCAGGGTGAAAGGCTACACCTTC.

This clonotype came up many times. The V and J genes are TRBV12-5 and TRBJ2-1, with TRBD1 as a possible D gene (7 bases). The CDR3 has 17 residues. In germline, CDR1 is LGHNT, CDR2 FRNRAP. V dropped 2 bases and J dropped 4 bases, with 18 bases sitting between them. CDR3 amino acids: CASGLSGGSGRYNEQFF. CDR3 DNA: TGTGCTAGTGGTTTGTCAGGGGGGAGCGGGCGTTACAATGAGCAGTTCTTC. Filled out from reference TRBV12-5 and TRBJ2-1, the complete variable domain reads DARVTQTPRHKVTEMGQEVTMRCQPILGHNTVFWYRQTMMQGLELLAYFRNRAPLDDSGMPKDRFSAEMPDATLATLKIQPSEPRDSAVYFCASGLSGGSGRYNEQFFGPGTRLTVL.